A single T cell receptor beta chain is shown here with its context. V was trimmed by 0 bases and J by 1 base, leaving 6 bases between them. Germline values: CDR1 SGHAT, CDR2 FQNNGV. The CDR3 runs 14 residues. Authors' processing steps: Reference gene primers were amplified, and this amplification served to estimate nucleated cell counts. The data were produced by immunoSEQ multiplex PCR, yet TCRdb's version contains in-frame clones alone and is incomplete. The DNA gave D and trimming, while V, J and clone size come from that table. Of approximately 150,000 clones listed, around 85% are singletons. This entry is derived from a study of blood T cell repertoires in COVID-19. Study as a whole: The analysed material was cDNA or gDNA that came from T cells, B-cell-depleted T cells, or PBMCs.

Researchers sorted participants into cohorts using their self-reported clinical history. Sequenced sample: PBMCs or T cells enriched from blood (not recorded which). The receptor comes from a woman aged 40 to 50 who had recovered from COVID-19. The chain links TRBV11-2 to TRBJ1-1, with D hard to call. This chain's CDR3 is CASSLELRNTEAFF. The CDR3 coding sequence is TGTGCCAGCAGCTTAGAACTTAGGAACACTGAAGCTTTCTTT.